Sequencing of this T cell receptor (beta chain) was carried out in a study of graft-versus-host responses after intestinal transplantation (dated by TCRdb to the early 2020s). About the study as a whole: The transplants that recipients received were multivisceral, liver-intestinal, or isolated intestinal. Every recipient was given anti-thymocyte globulin induction, followed by roughly 3 years of maintenance tacrolimus and steroids. The cohort enrolled about two dozen intestinal transplant recipients including one retransplant, and 3 patients lacking pretransplant specimens were excluded. To identify alloreactive clones, pre-transplant mixed lymphocyte reaction products were sequenced and compared with unstimulated pre-transplant donor and recipient T cells. Donor T cell macrochimerism was defined as a peak of at least 4% donor T cells among recipient peripheral blood mononuclear cells. Rather than going through the commercial service, samples from a few later patients were sequenced in-house on an Illumina MiSeq and processed with MiXCR. After intestinal transplantation, graft-versus-host and host-versus-graft alloreactive T cell clones were followed in the graft, circulation and bone marrow using bulk TCR-beta CDR3 sequencing.

Points the paper makes about the study in general: Peak levels of circulating GvH clones were associated with declines in HvG clones early after transplant. In the allografts of patients with donor T cell macrochimerism, GvH to HvG T cell clonal ratios were high. Conclusions were limited by the relatively low number and heterogeneity of intestinal transplant patients. GvH clones were found in recipient bone marrow, and some of the GvH clones appeared earlier in ileal mucosa or blood, which is consistent with an intestinal mucosal origin.

The method behind the library was the immunoSEQ multiplex PCR assay. For most patients, genomic DNA was subjected to high-throughput TCR-beta CDR3 sequencing by Adaptive Biotechnologies. In the paper's pipeline: Adaptive's ImmunoSEQ software supplied the TCR sequencing data for more than 15 patients, while MiXCR and VDJtools were used to process a few other patients. CDR3 nucleotide sequences shared between donor and recipient were removed because their origin could not be assigned. To be classed as alloreactive, a clone needed at least 2-fold expansion over unstimulated cells and a minimum CFSE-low frequency of 0.002% (template counts) or 0.001% (read counts). Mappable clones were those detected in sequenced pre-transplant spleen, lymph node, or MLR CFSE-low populations of the donor or recipient. Cumulative frequency of alloreactive clones was calculated as a percentage of all sequences weighted by copy number. TCRdb mirrors the immuneACCESS table, restricted to in-frame sequences. Some clones are absent from its copies; in checked studies, under half trace to an unresolved V gene, and the reason for the others is unknown. V, J and clone size reflect that table, while D and trimming were determined from the DNA. The sample data list about 4,100 clones, and 75% to 90% of these were observed just once. Roughly 7% of the sample is taken by the ten largest.

Explained via the paper, the time point label denotes: postoperative day 105 after intestinal transplantation (dayNNNN = postoperative day). Dithiothreitol, EDTA incubations and collagenase D digestion were used to isolate intraepithelial and lamina propria lymphocytes from graft specimens. Bulk TCR-beta sequencing was performed on serial intestinal graft biopsy specimens collected as late as 600 days after transplant. With regard to this clone: It has no known antigen specificity. No much larger clone is present one base from it, and per-base qualities are unavailable.

The germline V gene supplies CDR1 KGHSH and CDR2 LQKENI. After removal of 3 bases from V and 9 bases from J, the junction retains 11 bases not matched to a gene. There are 15 amino acids in the CDR3, from cysteine to phenylalanine inclusive. Just CDR3 DNA is preserved here, 45 bases in frame from base 1. Recombination joined TRBV18 with TRBJ2-7; 10 of the junction bases match TRBD2. The sample in question was ileum tissue, obtained 105 days after intestinal transplantation. The receptor comes from a human patient who received an intestinal transplant, so some T cells may come from the graft donor. The nucleotide sequence reads as follows: TGTGCCAGCTCACCCTCATCGACTAGCGGGTCTAGGCAGTACTTC. This gives the protein CASSPSSTSGSRQYF.